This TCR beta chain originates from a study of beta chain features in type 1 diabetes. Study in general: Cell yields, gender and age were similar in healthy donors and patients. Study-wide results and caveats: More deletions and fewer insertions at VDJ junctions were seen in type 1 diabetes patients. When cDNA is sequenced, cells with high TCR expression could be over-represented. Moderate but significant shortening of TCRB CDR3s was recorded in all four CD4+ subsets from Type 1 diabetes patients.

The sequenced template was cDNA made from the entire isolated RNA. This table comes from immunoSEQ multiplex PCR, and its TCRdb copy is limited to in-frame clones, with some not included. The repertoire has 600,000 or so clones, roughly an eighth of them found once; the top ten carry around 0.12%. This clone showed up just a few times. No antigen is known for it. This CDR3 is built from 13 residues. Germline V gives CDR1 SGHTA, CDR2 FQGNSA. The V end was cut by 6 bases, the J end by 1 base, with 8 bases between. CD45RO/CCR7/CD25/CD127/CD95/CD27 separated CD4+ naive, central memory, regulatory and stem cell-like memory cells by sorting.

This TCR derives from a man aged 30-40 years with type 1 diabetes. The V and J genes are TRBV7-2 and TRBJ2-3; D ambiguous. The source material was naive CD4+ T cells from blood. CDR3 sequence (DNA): TGTGCCAGCAGACCCCCTGGCACAGATACGCAGTATTTT. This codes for CASRPPGTDTQYF.